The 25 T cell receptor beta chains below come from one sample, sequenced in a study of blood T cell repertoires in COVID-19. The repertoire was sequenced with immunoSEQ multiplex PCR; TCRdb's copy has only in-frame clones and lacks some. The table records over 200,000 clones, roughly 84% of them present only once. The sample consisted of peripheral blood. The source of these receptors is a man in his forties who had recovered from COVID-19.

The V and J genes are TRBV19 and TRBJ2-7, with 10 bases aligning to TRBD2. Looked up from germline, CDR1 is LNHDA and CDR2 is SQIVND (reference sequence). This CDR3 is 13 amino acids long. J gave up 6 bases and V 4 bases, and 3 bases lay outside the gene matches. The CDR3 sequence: CASSTSGSSEQYF. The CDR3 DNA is TGTGCCAGTAGTACTAGCGGGAGTTCCGAGCAGTACTTC.

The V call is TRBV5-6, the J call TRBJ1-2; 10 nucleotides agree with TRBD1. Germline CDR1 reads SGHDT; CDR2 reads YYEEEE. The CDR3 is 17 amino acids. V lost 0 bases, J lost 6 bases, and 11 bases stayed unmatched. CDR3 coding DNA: TGTGCCAGCAGCTTGGCCGGGACAGGGGTTTCGTTTGATGGCTACACCTTC. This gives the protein CASSLAGTGVSFDGYTF.

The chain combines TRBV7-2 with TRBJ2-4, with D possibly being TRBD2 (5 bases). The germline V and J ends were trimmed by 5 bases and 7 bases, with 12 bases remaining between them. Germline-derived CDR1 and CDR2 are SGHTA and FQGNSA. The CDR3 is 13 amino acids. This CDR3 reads CASSGSSRNIQYF. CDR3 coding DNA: TGTGCCAGCAGCGGGAGCTCCCGGAACATTCAGTACTTC.

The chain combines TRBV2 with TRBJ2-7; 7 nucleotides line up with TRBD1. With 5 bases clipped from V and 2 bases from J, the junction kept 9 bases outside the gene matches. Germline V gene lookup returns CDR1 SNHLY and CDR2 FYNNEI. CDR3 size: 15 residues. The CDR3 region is CASSRMGQTPYEQYF. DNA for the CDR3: TGTGCCAGCAGTAGGATGGGACAGACCCCCTACGAGCAGTACTTC. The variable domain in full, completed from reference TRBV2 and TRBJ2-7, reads EPEVTQTPSHQVTQMGQEVILRCVPISNHLYFYWYRQILGQKVEFLVSFYNNEISEKSEIFDDQFSVERPDGSNFTLKIRSTKLEDSAMYFCASSRMGQTPYEQYFGPGTRLTVT.

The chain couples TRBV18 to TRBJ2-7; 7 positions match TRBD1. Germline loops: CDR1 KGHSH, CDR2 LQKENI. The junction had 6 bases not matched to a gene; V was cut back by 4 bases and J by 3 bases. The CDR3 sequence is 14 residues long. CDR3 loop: CASSRSRDSYEQYF. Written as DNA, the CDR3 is TGTGCCAGCTCACGCTCCCGGGACAGCTACGAGCAGTACTTC.

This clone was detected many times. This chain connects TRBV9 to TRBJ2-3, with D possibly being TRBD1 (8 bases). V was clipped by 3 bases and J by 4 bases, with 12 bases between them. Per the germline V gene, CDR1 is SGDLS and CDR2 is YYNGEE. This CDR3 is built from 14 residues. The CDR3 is CASSETGGADTQYF. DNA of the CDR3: TGTGCCAGCAGCGAAACAGGGGGGGCAGATACGCAGTATTTT.

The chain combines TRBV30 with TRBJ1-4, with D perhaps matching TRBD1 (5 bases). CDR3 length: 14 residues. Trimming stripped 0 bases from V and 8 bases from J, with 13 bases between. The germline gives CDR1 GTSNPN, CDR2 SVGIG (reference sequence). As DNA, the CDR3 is TGTGCCTGGAGTGTATGGGGGGACGGGGAAAAACTGTTTTTT. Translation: CAWSVWGDGEKLFF.

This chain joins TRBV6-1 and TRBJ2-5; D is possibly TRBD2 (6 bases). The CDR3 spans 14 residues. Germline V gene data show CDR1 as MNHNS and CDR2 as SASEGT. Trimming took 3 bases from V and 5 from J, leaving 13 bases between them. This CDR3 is CASSDGGSPETQYF. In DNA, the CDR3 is TGTGCCAGCAGTGACGGGGGAAGCCCGGAGACCCAGTACTTC.

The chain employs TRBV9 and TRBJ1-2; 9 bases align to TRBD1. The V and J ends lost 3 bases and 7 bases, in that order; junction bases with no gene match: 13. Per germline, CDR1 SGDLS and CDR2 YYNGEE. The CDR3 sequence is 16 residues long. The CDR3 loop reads CASSADRDREPSGYTF. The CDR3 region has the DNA TGTGCCAGCAGCGCGGACCGGGACAGGGAGCCTTCTGGCTACACCTTC.

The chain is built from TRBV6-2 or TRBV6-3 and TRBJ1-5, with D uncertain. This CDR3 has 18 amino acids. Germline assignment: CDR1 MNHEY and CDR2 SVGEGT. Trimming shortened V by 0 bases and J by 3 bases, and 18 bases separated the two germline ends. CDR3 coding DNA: TGTGCCAGCAGTTACTCGGGTCGACGGGGAGGGAACAATCAGCCCCAGCATTTT. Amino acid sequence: CASSYSGRRGGNNQPQHF.

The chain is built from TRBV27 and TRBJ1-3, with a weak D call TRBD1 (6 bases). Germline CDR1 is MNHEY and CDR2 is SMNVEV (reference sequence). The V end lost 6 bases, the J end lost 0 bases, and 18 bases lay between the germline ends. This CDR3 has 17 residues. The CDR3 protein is CASSSRGGHASGNTIYF. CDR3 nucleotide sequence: TGTGCCAGCAGCTCTCGAGGGGGACATGCCTCTGGAAACACCATATATTTT.

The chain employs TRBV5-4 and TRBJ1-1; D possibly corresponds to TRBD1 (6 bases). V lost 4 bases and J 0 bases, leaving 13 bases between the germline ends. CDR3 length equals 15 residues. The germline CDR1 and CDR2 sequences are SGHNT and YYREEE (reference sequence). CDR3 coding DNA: TGTGCCAGCAGCAGACCGACAGGACTGAACACTGAAGCTTTCTTT. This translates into CASSRPTGLNTEAFF.

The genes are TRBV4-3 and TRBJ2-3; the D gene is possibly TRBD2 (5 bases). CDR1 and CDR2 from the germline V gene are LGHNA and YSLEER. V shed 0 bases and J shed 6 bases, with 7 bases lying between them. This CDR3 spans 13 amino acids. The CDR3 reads CASSQDWEDTQYF. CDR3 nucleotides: TGCGCCAGCAGCCAAGATTGGGAGGATACGCAGTATTTT.

The CDR3 bases are TGTGCCACCAGTGGCCCCGACAGGGCCTATGGCTACACCTTC. The encoded protein is CATSGPDRAYGYTF. The rearrangement uses TRBV24-1 and TRBJ1-2, with 7 bases fitting TRBD1. The CDR3 runs to 14 residues. Germline V lookup: CDR1 KGHDR, CDR2 SFDVKD. The V and J ends lost 5 bases and 4 bases, in that order; junction bases with no gene match: 6.

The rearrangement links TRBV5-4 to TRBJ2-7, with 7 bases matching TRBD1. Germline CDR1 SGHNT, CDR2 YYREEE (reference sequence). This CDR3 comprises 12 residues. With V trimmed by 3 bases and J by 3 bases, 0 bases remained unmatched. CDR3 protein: CASSWDSYEQYF. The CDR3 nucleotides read TGTGCCAGCAGCTGGGACAGCTACGAGCAGTACTTC.

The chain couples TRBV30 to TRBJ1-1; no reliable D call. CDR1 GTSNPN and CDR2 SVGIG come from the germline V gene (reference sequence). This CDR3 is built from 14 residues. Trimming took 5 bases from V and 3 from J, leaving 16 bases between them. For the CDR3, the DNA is TGTGCCTGGGGAAGGACTGTCCGGGACACTGAAGCTTTCTTT. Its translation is CAWGRTVRDTEAFF.

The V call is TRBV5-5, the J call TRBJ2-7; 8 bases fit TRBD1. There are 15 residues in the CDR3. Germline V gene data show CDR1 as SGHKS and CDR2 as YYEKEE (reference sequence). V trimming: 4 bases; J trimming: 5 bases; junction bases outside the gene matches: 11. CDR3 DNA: TGTGCCAGCAGCACCATAGGACAGGGTAGTGACGAGCAGTACTTC. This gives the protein CASSTIGQGSDEQYF. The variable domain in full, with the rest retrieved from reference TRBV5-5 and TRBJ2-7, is DAGVTQSPTHLIKTRGQQVTLRCSPISGHKSVSWYQQVLGQGPQFIFQYYEKEERGRGNFPDRFSARQFPNYSSELNVNALLLGDSALYLCASSTIGQGSDEQYFGPGTRLTVT.

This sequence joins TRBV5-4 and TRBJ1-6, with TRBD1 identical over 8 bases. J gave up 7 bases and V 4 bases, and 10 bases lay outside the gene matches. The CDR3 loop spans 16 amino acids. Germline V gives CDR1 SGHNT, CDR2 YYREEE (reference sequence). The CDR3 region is CASSPGTGPRNSPLHF. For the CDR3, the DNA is TGTGCCAGCAGCCCGGGGACAGGCCCACGGAATTCACCCCTCCACTTT.

The CDR3 spells CASRQYWTGAYEQYF. The CDR3 region has the DNA TGTGCCAGCAGACAGTATTGGACAGGGGCCTACGAGCAGTACTTC. The J gene is TRBJ2-7, the V gene TRBV11-2; 9 bases line up with TRBD1. CDR3 length: 15 amino acids. Germline-derived CDR1 and CDR2 are SGHAT and FQNNGV. V dropped 6 bases and J dropped 2; count of bases not matched to a gene: 8.

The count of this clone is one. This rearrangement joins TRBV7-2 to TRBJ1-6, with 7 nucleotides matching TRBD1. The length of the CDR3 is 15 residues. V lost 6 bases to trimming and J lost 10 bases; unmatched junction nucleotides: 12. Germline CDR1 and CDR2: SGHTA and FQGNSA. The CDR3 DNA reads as TGTGCCAGCAGTTTTAAGGGGGCTGGCGGCTCACCCCTCCACTTT. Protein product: CASSFKGAGGSPLHF.

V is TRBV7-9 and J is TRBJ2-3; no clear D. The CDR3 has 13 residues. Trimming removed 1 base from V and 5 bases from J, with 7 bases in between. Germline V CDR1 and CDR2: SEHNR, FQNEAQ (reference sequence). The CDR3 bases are TGTGCCAGCAGCTTAGTACTCCGAGATACGCAGTATTTT. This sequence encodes CASSLVLRDTQYF.

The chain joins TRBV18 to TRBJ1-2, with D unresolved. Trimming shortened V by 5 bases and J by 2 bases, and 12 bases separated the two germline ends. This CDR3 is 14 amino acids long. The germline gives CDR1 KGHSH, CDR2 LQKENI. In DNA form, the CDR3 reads TGTGCCAGCTCAACAGACACCGGCAACTATGGCTACACCTTC. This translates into CASSTDTGNYGYTF.

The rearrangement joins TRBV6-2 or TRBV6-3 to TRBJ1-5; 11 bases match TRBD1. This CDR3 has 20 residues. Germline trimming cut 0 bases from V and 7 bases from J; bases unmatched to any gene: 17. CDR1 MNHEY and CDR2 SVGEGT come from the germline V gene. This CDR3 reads CASSYSLRTGGGRDGQPQHF. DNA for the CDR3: TGTGCCAGCAGTTACTCCTTGAGGACAGGGGGCGGCAGGGACGGGCAGCCCCAGCATTTT.

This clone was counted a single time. CDR3 coding DNA: TGTGCCAGCAGCGTAGCTACAGGGAGGGCCTACGAGCAGTACTTC. Its protein is CASSVATGRAYEQYF. The chain links TRBV9 to TRBJ2-7; D might be TRBD2 (7 bases). Germline CDR1 SGDLS, CDR2 YYNGEE. The CDR3 has 15 amino acids. V shed 0 bases and J shed 2 bases, with 12 bases lying between them.

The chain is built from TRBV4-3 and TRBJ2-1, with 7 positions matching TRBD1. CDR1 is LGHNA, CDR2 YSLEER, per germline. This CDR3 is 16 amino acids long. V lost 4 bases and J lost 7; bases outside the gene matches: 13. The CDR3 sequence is CASSPGTDLLGNEQFF. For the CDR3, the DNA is TGCGCCAGCAGCCCCGGGACAGACCTTTTGGGGAATGAGCAGTTCTTC.